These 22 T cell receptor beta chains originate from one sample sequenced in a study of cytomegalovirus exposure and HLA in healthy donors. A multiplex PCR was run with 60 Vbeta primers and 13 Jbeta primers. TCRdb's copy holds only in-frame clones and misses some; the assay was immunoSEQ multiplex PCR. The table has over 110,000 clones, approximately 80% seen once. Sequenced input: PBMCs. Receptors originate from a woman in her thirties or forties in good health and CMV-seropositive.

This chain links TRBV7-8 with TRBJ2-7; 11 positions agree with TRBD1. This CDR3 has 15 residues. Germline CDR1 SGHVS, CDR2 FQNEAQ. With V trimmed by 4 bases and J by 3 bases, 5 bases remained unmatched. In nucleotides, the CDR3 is TGTGCCAGCAGCTCCCCCGGGACAGGGGGCTACGAGCAGTACTTC. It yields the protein CASSSPGTGGYEQYF. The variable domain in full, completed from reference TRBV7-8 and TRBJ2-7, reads GAGVSQSPRYKVAKRGQDVALRCDPISGHVSLFWYQQALGQGPEFLTYFQNEAQLDKSGLPSDRFFAERPEGSVSTLKIQRTQQEDSAVYLCASSSPGTGGYEQYFGPGTRLTVT.

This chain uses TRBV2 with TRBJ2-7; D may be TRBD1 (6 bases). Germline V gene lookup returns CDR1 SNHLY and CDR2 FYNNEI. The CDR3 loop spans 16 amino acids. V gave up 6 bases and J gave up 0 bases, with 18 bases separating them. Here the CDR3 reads CASRAIDRMSSYEQYF. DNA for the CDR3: TGTGCCAGCAGGGCAATAGACAGGATGAGCTCCTACGAGCAGTACTTC. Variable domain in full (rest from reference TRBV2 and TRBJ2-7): EPEVTQTPSHQVTQMGQEVILRCVPISNHLYFYWYRQILGQKVEFLVSFYNNEISEKSEIFDDQFSVERPDGSNFTLKIRSTKLEDSAMYFCASRAIDRMSSYEQYFGPGTRLTVT.

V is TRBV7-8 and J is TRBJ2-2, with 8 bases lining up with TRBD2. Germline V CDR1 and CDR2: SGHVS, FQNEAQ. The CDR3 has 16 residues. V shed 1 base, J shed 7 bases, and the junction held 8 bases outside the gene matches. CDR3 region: CASSLGAAGGDGELFF. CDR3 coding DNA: TGTGCCAGCAGCTTAGGGGCGGCGGGAGGCGACGGGGAGCTGTTTTTT.

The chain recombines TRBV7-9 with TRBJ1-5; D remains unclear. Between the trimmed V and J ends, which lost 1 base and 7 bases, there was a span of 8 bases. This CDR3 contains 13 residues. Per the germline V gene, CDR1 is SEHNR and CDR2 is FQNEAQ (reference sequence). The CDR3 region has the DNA TGTGCCAGCAGCTTAGGAGCGGGGCAGCCCCAGCATTTT. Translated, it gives CASSLGAGQPQHF.

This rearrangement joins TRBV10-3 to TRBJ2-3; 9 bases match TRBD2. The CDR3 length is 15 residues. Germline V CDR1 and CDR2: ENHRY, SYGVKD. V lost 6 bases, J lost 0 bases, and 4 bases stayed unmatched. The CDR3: CAIRGLAQSTDTQYF. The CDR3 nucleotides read TGTGCCATCAGGGGACTAGCCCAGAGCACAGATACGCAGTATTTT.

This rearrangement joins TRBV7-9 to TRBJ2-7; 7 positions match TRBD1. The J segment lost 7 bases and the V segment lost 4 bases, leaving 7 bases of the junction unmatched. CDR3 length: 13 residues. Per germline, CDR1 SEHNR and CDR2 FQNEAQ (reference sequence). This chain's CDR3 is CASSSQGVGEQYF. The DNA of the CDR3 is TGTGCCAGCAGCTCCCAGGGGGTCGGGGAGCAGTACTTC.

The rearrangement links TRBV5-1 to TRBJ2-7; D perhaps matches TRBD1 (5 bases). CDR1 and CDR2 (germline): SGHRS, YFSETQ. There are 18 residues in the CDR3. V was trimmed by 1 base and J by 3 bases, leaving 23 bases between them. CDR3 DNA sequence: TGCGCCAGCAGCTTGTCAACAGGCGAAACGACCCTTATCTACGAGCAGTACTTC. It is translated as CASSLSTGETTLIYEQYF.

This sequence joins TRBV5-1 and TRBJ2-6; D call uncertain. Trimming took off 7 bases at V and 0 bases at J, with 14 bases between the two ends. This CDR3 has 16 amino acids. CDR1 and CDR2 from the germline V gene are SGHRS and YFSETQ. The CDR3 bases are TGCGCCAGCCAATTTGGGCCGGTCTCTGGGGCCAACGTCCTGACTTTC. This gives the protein CASQFGPVSGANVLTF.

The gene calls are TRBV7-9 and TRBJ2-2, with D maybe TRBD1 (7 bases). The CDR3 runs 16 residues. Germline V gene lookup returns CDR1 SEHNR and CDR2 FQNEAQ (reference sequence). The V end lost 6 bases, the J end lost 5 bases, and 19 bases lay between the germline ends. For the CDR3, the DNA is TGTGCCAGCAGTGGGGGGACAGTTCGATGGACCGGGGAGCTGTTTTTT. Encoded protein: CASSGGTVRWTGELFF.

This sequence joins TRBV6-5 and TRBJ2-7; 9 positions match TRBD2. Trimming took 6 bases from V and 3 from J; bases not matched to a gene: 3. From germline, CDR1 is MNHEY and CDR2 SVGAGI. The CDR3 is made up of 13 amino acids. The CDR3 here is CASRRAGGYEQYF. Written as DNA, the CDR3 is TGTGCCAGCAGAAGAGCGGGAGGCTACGAGCAGTACTTC.

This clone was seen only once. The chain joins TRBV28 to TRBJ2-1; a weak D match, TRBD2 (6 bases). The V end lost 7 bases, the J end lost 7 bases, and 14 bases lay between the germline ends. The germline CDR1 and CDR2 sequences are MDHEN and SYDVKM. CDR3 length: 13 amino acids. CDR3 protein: CASTRELPNEQFF. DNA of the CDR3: TGTGCCAGCACCCGGGAGTTACCGAATGAGCAGTTCTTC.

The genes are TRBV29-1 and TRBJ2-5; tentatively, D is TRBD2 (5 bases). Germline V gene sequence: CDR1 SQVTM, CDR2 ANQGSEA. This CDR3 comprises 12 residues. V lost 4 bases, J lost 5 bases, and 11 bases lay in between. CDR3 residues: CSVVPRRETQYF. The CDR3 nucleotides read TGCAGCGTTGTTCCCCGGAGGGAGACCCAGTACTTC.

The CDR3 spells CASSGWTEVGGYTF. CDR3 sequence (DNA): TGTGCCAGCAGTGGGTGGACAGAGGTGGGCGGCTACACCTTC. The V and J genes are TRBV2 and TRBJ1-2; TRBD1 might be the D (6 bases). Per germline, CDR1 SNHLY and CDR2 FYNNEI. The length of the CDR3 is 14 residues. V lost 4 bases, J lost 8 bases, and 17 bases lay in between.

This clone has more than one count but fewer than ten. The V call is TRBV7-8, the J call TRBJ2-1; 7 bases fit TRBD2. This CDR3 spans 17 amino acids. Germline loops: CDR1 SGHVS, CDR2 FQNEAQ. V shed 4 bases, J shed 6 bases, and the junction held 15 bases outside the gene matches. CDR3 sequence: CASSSLSSGVRANEQFF. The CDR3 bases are TGTGCCAGCAGCTCACTATCTAGCGGAGTTAGGGCCAATGAGCAGTTCTTC.

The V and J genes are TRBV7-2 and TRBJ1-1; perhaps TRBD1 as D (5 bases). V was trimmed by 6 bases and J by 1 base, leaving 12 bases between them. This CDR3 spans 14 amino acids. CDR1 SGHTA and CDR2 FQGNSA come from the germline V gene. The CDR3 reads CASSPGRGNTEAFF. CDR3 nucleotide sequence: TGTGCCAGCAGTCCCGGTAGGGGGAACACTGAAGCTTTCTTT.

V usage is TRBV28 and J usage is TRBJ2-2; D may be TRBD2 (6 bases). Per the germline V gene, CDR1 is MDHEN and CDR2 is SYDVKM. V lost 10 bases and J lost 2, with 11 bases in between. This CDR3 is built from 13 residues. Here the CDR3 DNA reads TGTGCCACATATAGCGGCAACACCGGGGAGCTGTTTTTT. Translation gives CATYSGNTGELFF.

The CDR3 protein is CASSLVQREQYF. CDR3 bases: TGTGCCAGCAGCTTAGTCCAGCGGGAGCAGTACTTC. The chain is built from TRBV11-1 and TRBJ2-7; D may be TRBD2 (5 bases). The CDR3 length is 12 residues. The V gene's germline CDR1 is SGHAT and CDR2 FQDESV (reference sequence). The V end was cut by 1 base, the J end by 7 bases, with 8 bases between.

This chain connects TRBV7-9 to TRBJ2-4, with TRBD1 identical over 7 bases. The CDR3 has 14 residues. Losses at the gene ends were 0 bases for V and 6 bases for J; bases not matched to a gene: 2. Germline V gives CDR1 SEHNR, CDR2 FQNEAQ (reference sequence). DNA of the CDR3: TGTGCCAGCAGCTTAGCAGGGGGCCGAAACATTCAGTACTTC. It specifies CASSLAGGRNIQYF.

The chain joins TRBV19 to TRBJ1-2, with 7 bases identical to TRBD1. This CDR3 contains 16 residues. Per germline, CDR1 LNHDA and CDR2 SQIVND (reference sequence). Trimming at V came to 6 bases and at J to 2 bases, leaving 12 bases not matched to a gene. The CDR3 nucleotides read TGTGCCAGTAGCTATTCCACAGGGGAAACCAACTATGGCTACACCTTC. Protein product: CASSYSTGETNYGYTF.

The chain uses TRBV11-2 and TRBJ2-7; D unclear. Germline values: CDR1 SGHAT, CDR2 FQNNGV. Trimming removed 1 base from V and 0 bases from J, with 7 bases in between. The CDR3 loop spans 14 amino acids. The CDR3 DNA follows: TGTGCCAGCAGCTTAGCGGGTGTCTCCTACGAGCAGTACTTC. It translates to CASSLAGVSYEQYF.

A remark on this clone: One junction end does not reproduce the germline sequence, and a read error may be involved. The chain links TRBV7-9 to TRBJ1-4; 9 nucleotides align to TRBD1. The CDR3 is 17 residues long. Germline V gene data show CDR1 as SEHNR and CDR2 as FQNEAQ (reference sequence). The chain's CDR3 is CSSSFGQGSDPHEKLFF. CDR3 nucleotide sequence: TGTTCCAGCAGCTTTGGACAGGGGAGTGATCCCCATGAAAAACTGTTTTTT.

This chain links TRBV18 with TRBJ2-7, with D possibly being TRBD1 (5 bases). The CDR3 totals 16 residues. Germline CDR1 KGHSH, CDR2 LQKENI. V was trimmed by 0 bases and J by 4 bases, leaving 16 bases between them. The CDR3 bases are TGTGCCAGCTCACCACCTGGGGCCGGGTTTAGGTACGAGCAGTACTTC. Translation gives CASSPPGAGFRYEQYF.